The rows below give T cell receptor beta chains drawn from one sample of a study of cytomegalovirus exposure and HLA in healthy donors. Only in-frame clones appear in the TCRdb table, and some are missing; sequencing was by immunoSEQ multiplex PCR. The table counts fewer than 85,000 clones; approximately 3.8% lies in the top ten. The sequencing sample was made of PBMCs. The origin of the receptors is a female donor in good health and CMV-seropositive. Both conserved end residues are part of each CDR3. D genes are given only for firm matches.

j_gene | d_gene | v_gene | CDR3nt | CDR3aa
TRBJ2-4 | . | TRBV4-3 | TGCGCCAGCAGCCAAGAGTGGGGGCCGGGAGCCAAAAACATTCAGTACTTC | CASSQEWGPGAKNIQYF
TRBJ2-5 | TRBD2 | TRBV6-1 | TGTGCCAGCAGTGGGACTAGCGGGAGAGTCGGAGAGACCCAGTACTTC | CASSGTSGRVGETQYF
TRBJ2-5 | TRBD2 | TRBV6-5 | TGTGCCAGCAGTTACTCTAGCGGGAGGGCCGGAGAGACCCAGTACTTC | CASSYSSGRAGETQYF
TRBJ1-6 | . | TRBV6-5 | TGTGCCAGCAGTTCCGACAGGCCCCTCTATAATTCACCCCTCCACTTT | CASSSDRPLYNSPLHF
TRBJ2-5 | TRBD2 | TRBV27 | TGTGCCAGCAGTCCTCAAAGACTAGCGGGAGCCCAGTACTTC | CASSPQRLAGAQYF
TRBJ1-4 | . | TRBV6-5 | TGTGCCAGCAGTTCCCCCGCCGGGGGACTTAATGAAAAACTGTTTTTT | CASSSPAGGLNEKLFF
TRBJ1-5 | TRBD1 | TRBV28 | TGTGCCAGCAGAGGGACAGGGGGTTATAGCAATCAGCCCCAGCATTTT | CASRGTGGYSNQPQHF
TRBJ1-6 | . | TRBV4-3 | TGCGCCAGCAGCAGCTCACAGGGATCTTATAATTCACCCCTCCACTTT | CASSSSQGSYNSPLHF
TRBJ1-2 | TRBD1 | TRBV27 | TGTGCCAGCAAGACAGGGAACTATGGCTACACCTTC | CASKTGNYGYTF
TRBJ2-5 | TRBD1 | TRBV6-1 | TGTGCCAGCAGCTTGACAGGGGCCTACCAAGAGACCCAGTACTTC | CASSLTGAYQETQYF
TRBJ2-7 | TRBD2 | TRBV25-1 | TGTGCCAGCAGGGGGCAGCGGGAGTTCTACGAGCAGTACTTC | CASRGQREFYEQYF
TRBJ1-2 | TRBD1 | TRBV6-5 | TGTGCCAGCAGTTACGGGACAGGGATAGGATATGGCTACACCTTC | CASSYGTGIGYGYTF
TRBJ1-1 | TRBD1 | TRBV5-1 | TGCGCCAGCAGCTTGGCCGGACAGGGGCTCACTGAAGCTTTCTTT | CASSLAGQGLTEAFF
TRBJ1-2 | . | TRBV18 | TGTGCCAGCTCACCAGGCACAGGCTATGGCTACACCTTC | CASSPGTGYGYTF
TRBJ2-7 | TRBD1 | TRBV29-1 | TGCAGCGTGGGTCTGACAGGGCAACACGAGCAGTACTTC | CSVGLTGQHEQYF
TRBJ2-5 | TRBD1 | TRBV5-6 | TGTGCCAGCAGCTGGGACAGCACACTGGAGACCCAGTACTTC | CASSWDSTLETQYF
TRBJ2-2 | . | TRBV11-2 | TGTGCCAGCAGCTCCCAAGGGGCCACCGGGGAGCTGTTTTTT | CASSSQGATGELFF
TRBJ2-3 | . | TRBV5-1 | TGCGCCAGCAGCAGTACAGGGTCCCAAGATACGCAGTATTTT | CASSSTGSQDTQYF
TRBJ1-1 | TRBD1 | TRBV5-1 | TGCGCCACCTCGACAGGGCGAACGGCTGAAGCTTTCTTT | CATSTGRTAEAFF
TRBJ2-5 | TRBD2 | TRBV28 | TGTGCCAGCAGAAAACTAGCGGGGAAAGATCAAGAGACCCAGTACTTC | CASRKLAGKDQETQYF
TRBJ2-2 | TRBD2 | TRBV5-6 | TGTGCCAGCAGCTTAAGTAGCGGGAGAGCACCCGGGGAGCTGTTTTTT | CASSLSSGRAPGELFF
TRBJ1-1 | . | TRBV28 | TGTGCCAGCAGTTACCCGCCCGGGGGGCATGTGGCTTTCTTT | CASSYPPGGHVAFF
TRBJ2-3 | . | TRBV4-2 | TGTGCCAGCAGCCAAGAGTCGTCTAGCGGCACAGATACGCAGTATTTT | CASSQESSSGTDTQYF
TRBJ2-3 | TRBD1 | TRBV14 | TGTGCCAGCAACCCAGGACAGGGGTTCACAGATACGCAGTATTTT | CASNPGQGFTDTQYF
TRBJ1-2 | . | TRBV25-1 | TGTGCCAGCAGCGAGGGGGGGCGCTTCGGCTACACCTTC | CASSEGGRFGYTF
TRBJ2-1 | . | TRBV29-1 | TGCAGCGTTTGTAACAACTACAATGAGCAGTTCTTC | CSVCNNYNEQFF
TRBJ2-2 | TRBD1 | TRBV5-4 | TGTGCCAGCAGCAGACAGGGGAGCACCGGGGAGCTGTTTTTT | CASSRQGSTGELFF
TRBJ2-7 | TRBD1 | TRBV4-1 | TGCGCCAGCAGCCGGGACAGGGGATTATACGAGCAGTACTTC | CASSRDRGLYEQYF
TRBJ2-7 | . | TRBV5-1 | TGCGCCAGCAGCTTGGACCAATACGGGCAGTACTTC | CASSLDQYGQYF
TRBJ1-2 | TRBD1 | TRBV18 | TGTGCCAGCTCACTGGGGACAGGGAAATTCGGGTATGGCTACACCTTC | CASSLGTGKFGYGYTF
TRBJ2-7 | TRBD1 | TRBV28 | TGTGCCAGCAGTTCTTTGGGACAGGGCTACGAGCAGTACTTC | CASSSLGQGYEQYF
TRBJ1-1 | TRBD1 | TRBV6-5 | TGTGCCAGCAGAAAGGGGGCGACAGGGGAGGCTTTCTTT | CASRKGATGEAFF
TRBJ2-7 | . | TRBV2 | TGTGCCAGCATATACGAGCGGTCCTTCTACGAGCAGTACTTC | CASIYERSFYEQYF
TRBJ2-1 | TRBD2 | TRBV6-5 | TGTGCCAGCAGTTACCCCGGGACTAGCGGGGGCAATGAGCAGTTCTTC | CASSYPGTSGGNEQFF
TRBJ1-1 | . | TRBV9 | TGTGCCAGCAGCCCCCAAAGTTACTGGGGGGACACTGAAGCTTTCTTT | CASSPQSYWGDTEAFF
TRBJ2-7 | TRBD2 | TRBV6-5 | TGTGCCAGCAGTTACTCGATCACTAGCGGGGACTACGAGCAGTACTTC | CASSYSITSGDYEQYF
TRBJ2-7 | TRBD1 | TRBV5-4 | TGTGCCAGCAGCGTTCCGGGACAGAACTACGAGCAGTACTTC | CASSVPGQNYEQYF
TRBJ2-5 | TRBD1 | TRBV15 | TGTGCCACCAGCGAACAGGGGCCGCAAGAGACCCAGTACTTC | CATSEQGPQETQYF